One sample yielded the 15 T cell receptor beta chains listed below, sequenced in a study of cytomegalovirus exposure and HLA in healthy donors. The PCR was carried out with 60 Vbeta primers and 13 Jbeta primers. The protocol was immunoSEQ multiplex PCR, while the TCRdb copy is restricted to in-frame clones and leaves out a portion. The data show 100,000 to 150,000 clones, approximately 17% seen once. The sequenced sample was PBMCs. The source is a female donor in good health and CMV-seropositive.

This clone was counted only a few times. This chain joins TRBV28 and TRBJ1-2, with D perhaps matching TRBD1 (6 bases). Trimming removed 9 bases from V and 4 bases from J, with 21 bases in between. CDR1 MDHEN and CDR2 SYDVKM come from the germline V gene. The CDR3 spans 15 residues. The CDR3 here is CASNEQRDIIYGYTF. The CDR3 DNA is TGTGCCAGTAATGAACAAAGGGACATTATCTATGGCTACACCTTC.

The rearrangement links TRBV6-5 to TRBJ1-5, with 7 bases identical to TRBD1. The V and J ends lost 5 bases and 3 bases, in that order; junction bases with no gene match: 7. Per the germline V gene, CDR1 is MNHEY and CDR2 is SVGAGI. The CDR3 totals 15 residues. The DNA of the CDR3 is TGTGCCAGCAGTGCCGGGACAGCACTCAATCAGCCCCAGCATTTT. It translates to CASSAGTALNQPQHF.

The chain carries TRBV18 and TRBJ2-5, with TRBD2 matching 12 bases. CDR1 and CDR2 from the germline V gene are KGHSH and LQKENI. J lost 2 bases, V lost 2 bases, and 9 bases had no gene match. The CDR3 sequence is 18 residues long. CDR3 in DNA: TGTGCCAGCTCACCAAGACTAGCGGGGGATATACAACAAGAGACCCAGTACTTC. Translating it yields CASSPRLAGDIQQETQYF.

This chain joins TRBV4-2 and TRBJ2-4; no definite D call. CDR3 length equals 16 residues. Germline lookup yields CDR1 LGHNA and CDR2 YNFKEQ. V shed 5 bases and J shed 0 bases, with 14 bases lying between them. CDR3 coding DNA: TGTGCCAGCAGCTCACTAACCCACTTAGCCAAAAACATTCAGTACTTC. This encodes CASSSLTHLAKNIQYF.

This clone was counted a few times. V usage is TRBV2 and J usage is TRBJ2-7, with TRBD2 as a possible D gene (6 bases). Germline-derived CDR1 and CDR2 are SNHLY and FYNNEI. This CDR3 has 13 amino acids. V was trimmed by 8 bases and J by 2 bases, leaving 13 bases between them. The CDR3 spells CASVPGLTYEQYF. The DNA of the CDR3 is TGTGCCAGCGTGCCGGGACTCACCTACGAGCAGTACTTC.

This sequence joins TRBV9 and TRBJ1-1, with D uncertain. Per the germline V gene, CDR1 is SGDLS and CDR2 is YYNGEE. The CDR3 spans 14 residues. Deletions cut 0 bases from V and 6 bases from J, with 12 bases between. As DNA, the CDR3 is TGTGCCAGCAGCGTAGGCCTCGAGTTGGCTGAAGCTTTCTTT. Translating it yields CASSVGLELAEAFF.

This clone was observed a few times. The chain employs TRBV6-5 and TRBJ1-2, with 9 nucleotides matching TRBD1. V shed 6 bases and J 3 bases; nucleotides not matched to a gene: 8. The CDR3 sequence is 15 residues long. Germline V gives CDR1 MNHEY, CDR2 SVGAGI. CDR3 protein: CASRDGTGKYYGYTF. The DNA of the CDR3 is TGTGCCAGCAGGGACGGGACAGGGAAATACTATGGCTACACCTTC.

This sequence joins TRBV5-4 and TRBJ2-1; 10 positions match TRBD2. The V and J ends lost 0 bases and 9 bases, in that order; junction bases with no gene match: 6. The CDR3 length is 15 residues. Germline lookup yields CDR1 SGHNT and CDR2 YYREEE (reference sequence). The CDR3 coding sequence is TGTGCCAGCAGCTTGGTAGCTAGCGGGAGAGCTGAGCAGTTCTTC. This gives the protein CASSLVASGRAEQFF.

This clone was detected a few times. The V and J genes are TRBV7-9 and TRBJ1-6, with a weak D call TRBD1 (6 bases). This CDR3 is 12 amino acids long. Germline V CDR1 and CDR2: SEHNR, FQNEAQ (reference sequence). Trimming cost V 5 bases and J 7 bases, with 6 bases left between them. CDR3 amino acids: CASSDRNSPLHF. DNA for the CDR3: TGTGCCAGCAGCGACAGGAATTCACCCCTCCACTTT.

This clone was found a few times. The chain recombines TRBV5-5 with TRBJ1-6; tentatively, D is TRBD1 (5 bases). The V end lost 4 bases, the J end lost 5 bases, and 10 bases lay between the germline ends. The length of the CDR3 is 14 residues. Germline V CDR1 and CDR2: SGHKS, YYEKEE (reference sequence). CDR3: CASSHTDNNSPLHF. The CDR3 DNA follows: TGTGCCAGCAGCCATACGGACAATAATTCACCCCTCCACTTT.

This clone was counted between two and nine times. The J gene is TRBJ2-5, the V gene TRBV7-8, with D possibly matching TRBD2 (5 bases). CDR3 length equals 18 residues. Germline CDR1 SGHVS, CDR2 FQNEAQ. V gave up 2 bases and J gave up 4 bases, with 23 bases separating them. CDR3 DNA: TGTGCCAGCAGCTTAAACCCGGTCCTAGCTCATGTAAGAGAGACCCAGTACTTC. As protein: CASSLNPVLAHVRETQYF.

This clone was counted only a few times. The rearrangement uses TRBV25-1 and TRBJ1-2; D uncertain. The CDR3 is 12 residues long. The germline V and J ends were trimmed by 7 bases and 8 bases, with 14 bases remaining between them. The V gene's germline CDR1 is MGHDK and CDR2 SYGVNS. The CDR3 coding sequence is TGTGCCAGCAAGGTCCCCTCGGGAGGCTACACCTTC. Its translation is CASKVPSGGYTF.

This clone has just a few counts. This chain joins TRBV6-1 and TRBJ1-2; TRBD1 matches at 8 bases. Germline lookup yields CDR1 MNHNS and CDR2 SASEGT. V trimming: 1 base; J trimming: 5 bases; junction bases outside the gene matches: 3. The CDR3 runs 14 residues. The CDR3 reads CASSEERTGYGYTF. In DNA, the CDR3 is TGTGCCAGCAGTGAAGAACGGACAGGGTATGGCTACACCTTC.

Here the CDR3 reads CASSPTYSLGYTF. The CDR3 coding sequence is TGTGCCAGCAGCCCAACTTACTCCTTGGGCTACACCTTC. The V call is TRBV7-2, the J call TRBJ1-2; no clear D gene. Germline CDR1 and CDR2: SGHTA and FQGNSA. CDR3 length: 13 residues. V lost 5 bases and J 8 bases, leaving 15 bases between the germline ends.

This rearrangement joins TRBV7-6 to TRBJ1-1, with 8 bases aligning to TRBD1. This CDR3 comprises 16 residues. V trimming: 4 bases; J trimming: 0 bases; junction bases outside the gene matches: 7. The V gene's germline CDR1 is SGHVS and CDR2 FNYEAQ. The CDR3 loop is CASSSQGQGLNTEAFF. The CDR3 coding sequence is TGTGCCAGCAGCTCTCAAGGACAGGGCCTGAACACTGAAGCTTTCTTT.